Listed here are 10 T cell receptor beta chains from one sample, sequenced in a study of blood T cell repertoires in COVID-19. This table comes from immunoSEQ multiplex PCR, and its TCRdb copy is limited to in-frame clones, with some not included. The repertoire holds 130,000 to 150,000 clones, with around 84% as singletons. The sequenced sample was PBMCs or T cells enriched from blood (not recorded which). These receptors were obtained from a woman between 45 and 65 years old who had been exposed to COVID-19.

The V and J genes are TRBV9 and TRBJ2-1; the match to TRBD2 covers 10 bases. V gave up 2 bases and J gave up 5 bases; unmatched junction bases: 10. From germline, CDR1 is SGDLS and CDR2 YYNGEE. The CDR3 is 17 amino acids. Written as DNA, the CDR3 is TGTGCCAGCAGCGTTGCCCTTAGCGGGAGGAGGGACAATGAGCAGTTCTTC. Translated: CASSVALSGRRDNEQFF.

This clone has only a few counts. The chain links TRBV29-1 to TRBJ1-1; weak D call: TRBD1 (5 bases). CDR1 and CDR2 from the germline V gene are SQVTM and ANQGSEA. This CDR3 contains 14 residues. V was trimmed by 1 base and J by 6 bases, leaving 15 bases between them. The CDR3 DNA reads as TGCAGCGTTGAAGGGGCAGGGTTGACGGCTGAAGCTTTCTTT. This sequence encodes CSVEGAGLTAEAFF.

The chain has TRBV5-1 and TRBJ2-7, with 8 bases lining up with TRBD2. V gave up 0 bases and J gave up 2 bases; unmatched junction bases: 7. The germline V gene encodes CDR1 SGHRS and CDR2 YFSETQ. The length of the CDR3 is 16 residues. Here the CDR3 reads CASSLGVAGPPYEQYF. CDR3 sequence (DNA): TGCGCCAGCAGCTTGGGAGTAGCGGGACCCCCCTACGAGCAGTACTTC.

The V call is TRBV7-2, the J call TRBJ2-2, with D possibly TRBD2 on 6 matching bases. CDR3 size: 15 residues. Germline V CDR1 and CDR2: SGHTA, FQGNSA. Trimming shortened V by 2 bases and J by 0 bases, and 7 bases separated the two germline ends. CDR3 nucleotides: TGTGCCAGCAGCTTACTAGCGACGAACACCGGGGAGCTGTTTTTT. As protein: CASSLLATNTGELFF.

The DNA for the CDR3 is TGTGCCAGCAGCCCTCCGGGTCGGAGAACCGGGGAGCTGTTTTTT. Protein product: CASSPPGRRTGELFF. The chain joins TRBV11-2 to TRBJ2-2; D is ambiguous. The V end was cut by 5 bases, the J end by 5 bases, with 15 bases between. The germline V gene has CDR1 SGHAT and CDR2 FQNNGV. This CDR3 spans 15 amino acids.

The chain employs TRBV19 and TRBJ1-1; a possible D gene is TRBD1 (5 bases). With 0 bases removed from V and 6 bases from J, the gap between germline ends came to 14 bases. Germline V lookup: CDR1 LNHDA, CDR2 SQIVND (reference sequence). This CDR3 has 15 amino acids. The CDR3 nucleotides read TGTGCCAGTAGTATAGACCTAACGGGGGGGGCTGAAGCTTTCTTT. This codes for CASSIDLTGGAEAFF.

This chain connects TRBV9 to TRBJ1-2; D possibly corresponds to TRBD1 (6 bases). CDR3 size: 12 residues. V lost 3 bases to trimming and J lost 8 bases, with 11 bases between them. Germline CDR1 reads SGDLS; CDR2 reads YYNGEE. CDR3 coding DNA: TGTGCCAGCAGCGGCACAGGGAACGGCTACACCTTC. Translating it yields CASSGTGNGYTF.

V gene TRBV4-3 combines with J gene TRBJ1-6; TRBD1 matches 7 bases. With 6 bases clipped from V and 1 base from J, the junction kept 12 bases outside the gene matches. The CDR3 runs to 18 residues. Germline V gene sequence: CDR1 LGHNA, CDR2 YSLEER. CDR3 DNA: TGCGCCAGCAGTCACAATACCGGGACAGTTTCCTATAATTCACCCCTCCACTTT. Protein product: CASSHNTGTVSYNSPLHF.

The chain uses TRBV6-5 and TRBJ2-3, with 8 bases matching TRBD2. CDR1 is MNHEY and CDR2 is SVGAGI in the germline V gene. The CDR3 consists of 15 residues. Losses at the gene ends were 10 bases for V and 3 bases for J; bases not matched to a gene: 12. The CDR3 loop is CATTHPASGTDTQYF. Written as DNA, the CDR3 is TGTGCCACCACCCACCCGGCTAGCGGGACAGATACGCAGTATTTT.

The chain has TRBV5-6 and TRBJ2-2, with D possibly being TRBD1 (5 bases). Germline CDR1 SGHDT, CDR2 YYEEEE. This CDR3 has 13 amino acids. V shed 1 base and J shed 7 bases, with 8 bases lying between them. DNA of the CDR3: TGTGCCAGCAGCTTGCAGGGTGGCGGGGAGCTGTTTTTT. Residues: CASSLQGGGELFF.